Shown below are 12 T cell receptor beta chains from a single sample sequenced in a study of shared clonotypes between healthy human individuals. CD8 cells classed as naive were CD45RO-negative and positively selected for CCR7, excluding terminally differentiated effector memory CD45RA+ cells. Libraries were prepared by immunoSEQ multiplex PCR; TCRdb keeps only in-frame clonotypes and omits some of them. This sample has 1.5 million to 2.5 million clones; about 95% occur once, and the top ten carry 0.9% to 1.5%. Sequences were obtained from naive CD8+ T cells sorted from blood. These receptors all stem from a young man in good health.

This chain uses TRBV28 with TRBJ1-6; D might be TRBD1 (5 bases). Trimming took 2 bases from V and 4 from J, leaving 12 bases between them. The germline V gene encodes CDR1 MDHEN and CDR2 SYDVKM. This CDR3 spans 16 amino acids. Here the CDR3 reads CASSLTGGGYNSPLHF. CDR3 bases: TGTGCCAGCAGTTTAACCGGGGGTGGGTATAATTCACCCCTCCACTTT.

Written as DNA, the CDR3 is TGTGCCAGCAGCGGAACCATAAGCGGGGGCTATGGCTACACCTTC. This encodes CASSGTISGGYGYTF. The rearrangement joins TRBV9 to TRBJ1-2, with D possibly matching TRBD1 (5 bases). Germline CDR1 and CDR2: SGDLS and YYNGEE. V gave up 3 bases and J gave up 4 bases, with 16 bases separating them. This CDR3 is built from 15 residues.

The J gene is TRBJ1-2, the V gene TRBV4-1; D call uncertain. V was clipped by 4 bases and J by 8 bases, with 20 bases between them. CDR1 is MGHRA, CDR2 YSYEKL, per germline. The CDR3 has 15 residues. This CDR3 reads CASSPPGRVGEGYTF. The CDR3 nucleotides read TGCGCCAGCAGCCCCCCCGGGAGGGTTGGGGAAGGCTACACCTTC.

J is TRBJ2-1 and V is TRBV9, with D tentatively TRBD2 (6 bases). V was pared by 5 bases and J by 2 bases, with 17 bases between. CDR1 is SGDLS, CDR2 YYNGEE, per germline. The CDR3 covers 16 residues. CDR3 protein: CASSFLASEAYNEQFF. Written as DNA, the CDR3 is TGTGCCAGCAGTTTTCTAGCGAGTGAAGCCTACAATGAGCAGTTCTTC.

The chain couples TRBV27 to TRBJ2-1, with D perhaps matching TRBD1 (5 bases). V lost 6 bases to trimming and J lost 2 bases, with 17 bases between them. The CDR3 consists of 16 residues. Germline CDR1 and CDR2: MNHEY and SMNVEV (reference sequence). The CDR3 sequence: CASSLLGVGTYNEQFF. The CDR3, as DNA: TGTGCCAGCAGCCTGTTAGGGGTTGGAACCTACAATGAGCAGTTCTTC.

V and J are TRBV29-1 and TRBJ1-6; 10 bases are a match to TRBD1. CDR1 and CDR2 from the germline V gene are SQVTM and ANQGSEA. Trimming cost V 7 bases and J 7 bases; bases outside gene matches: 4. The CDR3 spans 13 residues. The CDR3 DNA reads as TGCAGCGCCGGACAGGGGGGAAATTCACCCCTCCACTTT. It translates to CSAGQGGNSPLHF.

J is TRBJ1-4 and V is TRBV27, with 9 bases that match TRBD1. With 6 bases clipped from V and 3 bases from J, the junction kept 2 bases outside the gene matches. The CDR3 runs to 14 residues. Germline V lookup: CDR1 MNHEY, CDR2 SMNVEV (reference sequence). CDR3 DNA sequence: TGTGCCAGCAGCAGGACAGGGGCTAATGAAAAACTGTTTTTT. This encodes CASSRTGANEKLFF.

V and J are TRBV10-2 and TRBJ2-7, with D maybe TRBD1 (6 bases). Between the trimmed V and J ends, which lost 1 base and 7 bases, there was a span of 11 bases. This CDR3 is built from 13 residues. Germline-derived CDR1 and CDR2 are WSHSY and SAAADI. In nucleotides, the CDR3 is TGCGCCAGCAGTGAGTTGGTCAGGGGAGAGCAGTACTTC. Protein sequence: CASSELVRGEQYF.

The gene calls are TRBV11-2 and TRBJ1-1; D is uncertain. This CDR3 spans 12 amino acids. Trimming pared 5 bases from V and 4 bases from J, leaving 8 bases between. CDR1 and CDR2 (germline): SGHAT, FQNNGV. This CDR3 is CASSGRSTEAFF. The DNA of the CDR3 is TGTGCCAGCAGCGGCAGGAGCACTGAAGCTTTCTTT.

The CDR3 protein is CSVETGQGEGYTF. CDR3 DNA sequence: TGCAGCGTTGAAACGGGACAGGGGGAGGGCTACACCTTC. The chain links TRBV29-1 to TRBJ1-2, with TRBD1 matching 11 bases. The V segment lost 2 bases and the J segment 8 bases; nucleotides outside the gene matches: 4. CDR1 and CDR2 from the germline V gene are SQVTM and ANQGSEA. The CDR3 has 13 amino acids.

V and J are TRBV9 and TRBJ1-2; 9 bases fit TRBD1. The junction had 7 bases not matched to a gene; V was cut back by 3 bases and J by 7 bases. Germline-derived CDR1 and CDR2 are SGDLS and YYNGEE. This CDR3 has 14 residues. The CDR3 region has the DNA TGTGCCAGCAGCGAGGAGGGACAGGGACGTGGCTACACCTTC. Encoded protein: CASSEEGQGRGYTF. The full variable domain, completed using reference TRBV9 and TRBJ1-2, is DSGVTQTPKHLITATGQRVTLRCSPRSGDLSVYWYQQSLDQGLQFLIQYYNGEERAKGNILERFSAQQFPDLHSELNLSSLELGDSALYFCASSEEGQGRGYTFGSGTRLTVV.

The gene calls are TRBV25-1 and TRBJ2-3; D may correspond to TRBD1 or TRBD2 (6 bases each). Trimming left V 0 bases short and J 0 bases short, with 16 bases between. Germline CDR1 is MGHDK and CDR2 is SYGVNS. The CDR3 covers 18 residues. The CDR3 here is CASSEYWGAGASTDTQYF. CDR3 sequence (DNA): TGTGCCAGCAGTGAATATTGGGGGGCAGGTGCTAGCACAGATACGCAGTATTTT.